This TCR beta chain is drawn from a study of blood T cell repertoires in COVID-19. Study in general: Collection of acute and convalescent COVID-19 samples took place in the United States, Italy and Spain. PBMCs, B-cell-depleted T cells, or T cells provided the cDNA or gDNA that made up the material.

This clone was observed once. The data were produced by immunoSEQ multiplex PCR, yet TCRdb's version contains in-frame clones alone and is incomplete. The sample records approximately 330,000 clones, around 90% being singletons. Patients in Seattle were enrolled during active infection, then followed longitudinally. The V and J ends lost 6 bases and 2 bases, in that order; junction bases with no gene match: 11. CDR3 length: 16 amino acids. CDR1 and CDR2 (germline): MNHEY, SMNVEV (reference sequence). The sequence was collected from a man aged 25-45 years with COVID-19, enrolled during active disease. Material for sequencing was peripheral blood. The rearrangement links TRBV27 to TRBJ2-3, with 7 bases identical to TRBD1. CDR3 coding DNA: TGTGCCAGCAGCCAGGGGGAGCCTCGCAACACAGATACGCAGTATTTT. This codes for CASSQGEPRNTDTQYF.